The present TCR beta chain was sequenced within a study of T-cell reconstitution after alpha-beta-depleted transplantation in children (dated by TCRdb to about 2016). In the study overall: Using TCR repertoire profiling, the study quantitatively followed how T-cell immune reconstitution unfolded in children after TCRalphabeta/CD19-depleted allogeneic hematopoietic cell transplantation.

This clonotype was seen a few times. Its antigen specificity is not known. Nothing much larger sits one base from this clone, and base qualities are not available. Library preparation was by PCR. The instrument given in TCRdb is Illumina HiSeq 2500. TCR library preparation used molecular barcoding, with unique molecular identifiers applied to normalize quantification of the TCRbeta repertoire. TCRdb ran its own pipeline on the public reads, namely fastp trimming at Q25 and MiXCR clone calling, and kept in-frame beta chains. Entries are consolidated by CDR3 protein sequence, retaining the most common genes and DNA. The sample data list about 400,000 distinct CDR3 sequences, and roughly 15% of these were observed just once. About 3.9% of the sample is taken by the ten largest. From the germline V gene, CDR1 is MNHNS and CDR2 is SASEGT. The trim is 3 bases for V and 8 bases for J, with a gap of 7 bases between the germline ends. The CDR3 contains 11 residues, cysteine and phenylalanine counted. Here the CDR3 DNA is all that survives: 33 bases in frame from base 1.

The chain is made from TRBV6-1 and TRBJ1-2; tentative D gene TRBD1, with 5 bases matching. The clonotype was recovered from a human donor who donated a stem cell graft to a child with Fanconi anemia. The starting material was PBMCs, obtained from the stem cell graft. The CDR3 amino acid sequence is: CASSDWDGYTF. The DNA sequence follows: TGTGCCAGCAGTGACTGGGACGGCTACACCTTC.